Shown below are 29 T cell receptor beta chains from a single sample sequenced in a study of T cells after posttransplantation cyclophosphamide. Data came from immunoSEQ multiplex PCR; TCRdb stores just in-frame clones and leaves some out. Of approximately 45,000 clones in the sample, less than 95% were seen once. Busulfan-fludarabine conditioning, marrow transplant, and cyclophosphamide on days +3 and +4 were administered. The sequencing used PBMCs, collected less than 70 days after allogeneic stem cell transplant with posttransplant cyclophosphamide. Source of these receptors: a male patient aged 60-70 years who received an allogeneic stem cell transplant from a related donor and was CMV-positive. The T cells may come from the graft donor.

This chain links TRBV5-8 with TRBJ1-2; unclear D gene. Per the germline V gene, CDR1 is SGHTS and CDR2 is YDEGEE. This CDR3 has 11 amino acids. V lost 2 bases and J lost 6, with 5 bases in between. CDR3 protein: CASSFYHGYTF. CDR3 DNA: TGTGCCAGCAGCTTCTATCATGGCTACACCTTC.

This clone was seen a handful of times. This sequence joins TRBV10-2 and TRBJ2-2; the match to TRBD1 covers 9 bases. The ends lost 6 bases at V and 1 base at J; junction bases unmatched: 6. This CDR3 spans 16 amino acids. Germline CDR1 and CDR2: WSHSY and SAAADI. The CDR3 DNA sequence: TGCGCCAGCAGCCCACAGGGGGCGAAGAACACCGGGGAGCTGTTTTTT. This codes for CASSPQGAKNTGELFF.

This clone was recorded once. The rearrangement links TRBV30 to TRBJ1-4; TRBD1 matches 9 bases. The junction had 5 bases not matched to a gene; V was cut back by 3 bases and J by 6 bases. Germline CDR1 is GTSNPN and CDR2 is SVGIG (reference sequence). CDR3 length equals 14 residues. Here the CDR3 reads CAWRTTGGDEKLFF. CDR3 nucleotides: TGTGCCTGGAGAACGACAGGGGGGGATGAAAAACTGTTTTTT.

This clone was seen a few times. The genes are TRBV14 and TRBJ2-1; D not certain. CDR1 and CDR2 from the germline V gene are SGHDN and FVKESK. The CDR3 has 11 residues. V was clipped by 4 bases and J by 5 bases, with 3 bases between them. The DNA for the CDR3 is TGTGCCAGCAGCCTTAACAATGAGCAGTTCTTC. Protein sequence: CASSLNNEQFF.

The rearrangement uses TRBV19 and TRBJ2-1; the D gene is possibly TRBD2 (5 bases). CDR3 length: 12 amino acids. Trimming left V 4 bases short and J 7 bases short, with 8 bases between. Germline V lookup: CDR1 LNHDA, CDR2 SQIVND (reference sequence). DNA of the CDR3: TGTGCCAGTAGTACATGGAGGAATGAGCAGTTCTTC. Amino acids: CASSTWRNEQFF.

This clone came up once. This rearrangement joins TRBV5-1 to TRBJ2-2, with a weak D call TRBD1 (7 bases). This CDR3 has 16 residues. Germline V gene lookup returns CDR1 SGHRS and CDR2 YFSETQ. V was cut by 10 bases and J by 4 bases, with 23 bases left in between. CDR3 sequence (DNA): TGCGCCTCAGAGCGGGCCGGGACAGAAAGCACCGGGGAGCTGTTTTTT. It encodes CASERAGTESTGELFF.

The V call is TRBV19, the J call TRBJ1-5; D possibly corresponds to TRBD1 (5 bases). The CDR3 length is 14 residues. Germline assignment: CDR1 LNHDA and CDR2 SQIVND (reference sequence). V was shortened by 3 bases and J by 7 bases, with 13 bases between the two germline ends. CDR3 in DNA: TGTGCCAGTAGTATGCACGGGGGTAACCAGCCCCAGCATTTT. Encoded protein: CASSMHGGNQPQHF.

This chain uses TRBV7-9 with TRBJ2-7, with 8 bases fitting TRBD2. The CDR3 totals 14 residues. J was trimmed by 2 bases and V by 4 bases; bases with no gene match: 4. CDR1 is SEHNR and CDR2 is FQNEAQ in the germline V gene (reference sequence). CDR3 DNA sequence: TGTGCCAGCAGCTATAGCGGGGATACCTACGAGCAGTACTTC. It encodes CASSYSGDTYEQYF.

The chain recombines TRBV7-6 with TRBJ2-7; a weak D match, TRBD2 (6 bases). The CDR3 runs to 14 residues. Germline V lookup: CDR1 SGHVS, CDR2 FNYEAQ. The V gene lost 0 bases and the J gene lost 1 base, with 7 bases spanning the gap. The CDR3 nucleotides read TGTGCCAGCAGCTTAGCGGGGACTTCCTACGAGCAGTACTTC. It translates to CASSLAGTSYEQYF.

The J gene is TRBJ2-5, the V gene TRBV27; no definite D call. The germline gives CDR1 MNHEY, CDR2 SMNVEV (reference sequence). The CDR3 has 13 amino acids. Trimming pared 2 bases from V and 5 bases from J, leaving 9 bases between. The CDR3 DNA follows: TGTGCCAGCAGTTTACAGGCCGGCGAGACCCAGTACTTC. Translated: CASSLQAGETQYF.

This chain joins TRBV5-6 and TRBJ1-4, with TRBD1 matching 8 bases. The CDR3 is made up of 17 amino acids. From germline, CDR1 is SGHDT and CDR2 YYEEEE. Germline trimming cut 3 bases from V and 0 bases from J; bases unmatched to any gene: 7. CDR3 nucleotides: TGTGCCAGCAGCTGGACGAAACAGGGGGCAACTAATGAAAAACTGTTTTTT. As protein: CASSWTKQGATNEKLFF.

The J gene is TRBJ2-3, the V gene TRBV29-1, with TRBD2 matching 10 bases. V lost 3 bases to trimming and J lost 4 bases; unmatched junction nucleotides: 7. Germline loops: CDR1 SQVTM, CDR2 ANQGSEA. CDR3 length: 15 amino acids. This CDR3 reads CSVDSGSGGPDTQYF. The CDR3 DNA reads TGCAGCGTTGATAGTGGTAGCGGGGGGCCAGATACGCAGTATTTT.

The V and J genes are TRBV5-1 and TRBJ1-6; 7 bases line up with TRBD1. Germline V gene lookup returns CDR1 SGHRS and CDR2 YFSETQ. The CDR3 spans 15 residues. Trimming removed 0 bases from V and 6 bases from J; junction bases left unmatched: 3. In nucleotides, the CDR3 is TGCGCCAGCAGCTTGGGAGGGGGCTCTAATTCACCCCTCCACTTT. Translating it yields CASSLGGGSNSPLHF.

This sequence joins TRBV7-8 and TRBJ2-7; 8 nucleotides align to TRBD1. J gave up 3 bases and V 4 bases, and 14 bases lay outside the gene matches. Germline loops: CDR1 SGHVS, CDR2 FQNEAQ. The CDR3 has 17 residues. The CDR3: CASSSPPTGTGYYEQYV. The CDR3 DNA sequence: TGTGCCAGCAGCTCGCCCCCCACCGGGACAGGCTACTACGAGCAGTACGTC.

This chain connects TRBV5-1 to TRBJ2-3; D uncertain. The CDR3 runs to 12 residues. V lost 0 bases, J lost 8 bases, and 7 bases lay in between. Germline assignment: CDR1 SGHRS and CDR2 YFSETQ. The CDR3 reads CASSLDSGTQYF. The CDR3 DNA follows: TGCGCCAGCAGCTTGGATTCCGGTACGCAGTATTTT.

The chain combines TRBV6-1 with TRBJ2-1; 10 nucleotides agree with TRBD1. Germline V gene lookup returns CDR1 MNHNS and CDR2 SASEGT. The CDR3 covers 15 residues. Unmatched junction bases numbered 4, after V lost 4 bases and J lost 4 bases. CDR3 sequence reads: CASSGGTGDYNEQFF. The CDR3 DNA sequence: TGTGCCAGCAGTGGGGGGACAGGGGATTACAATGAGCAGTTCTTC.

The chain has TRBV5-6 and TRBJ1-1; D gene uncertain. CDR3 length: 16 residues. Germline lookup yields CDR1 SGHDT and CDR2 YYEEEE. V lost 4 bases to trimming and J lost 6 bases, with 22 bases between them. CDR3 residues: CASSAGRVVYGAEAFF. DNA of the CDR3: TGTGCCAGCAGCGCGGGGAGGGTCGTTTATGGCGCTGAAGCTTTCTTT.

The CDR3: CASSYGAGRGYTF. For the CDR3, the DNA is TGTGCCAGCAGTTACGGGGCAGGGCGAGGCTACACCTTC. The chain employs TRBV6-5 and TRBJ1-2; tentatively, D is TRBD1 (5 bases). Germline V gene lookup returns CDR1 MNHEY and CDR2 SVGAGI. The CDR3 sequence is 13 residues long. With 2 bases removed from V and 8 bases from J, the gap between germline ends came to 12 bases.

The genes are TRBV30 and TRBJ2-3; D unresolved. Looked up from germline, CDR1 is GTSNPN and CDR2 is SVGIG (reference sequence). V was shortened by 2 bases and J by 5 bases, with 17 bases between the two germline ends. CDR3 length equals 15 residues. CDR3 bases: TGTGCCTGGAGTTTGTCCGGTCTTAAAGTAGATACGCAGTATTTT. Its translation is CAWSLSGLKVDTQYF.

This rearrangement joins TRBV9 to TRBJ1-1; the D gene is possibly TRBD1 (6 bases). V lost 0 bases and J lost 6, with 30 bases in between. The CDR3 covers 20 residues. CDR1 is SGDLS, CDR2 YYNGEE, per germline. The CDR3 DNA sequence: TGTGCCAGCAGCGTAGGGCCCCGAGTAGTTAGGGGGACGGCTACCGCTGAAGCTTTCTTT. Its translation: CASSVGPRVVRGTATAEAFF.

The gene calls are TRBV19 and TRBJ1-1; no reliable D call. The V gene lost 2 bases and the J gene lost 1 base, with 5 bases spanning the gap. Germline V gene sequence: CDR1 LNHDA, CDR2 SQIVND (reference sequence). The CDR3 consists of 13 residues. CDR3 in DNA: TGTGCCAGTAGTATAAGCGGGAACACTGAAGCTTTCTTT. It translates to CASSISGNTEAFF.

The chain uses TRBV2 and TRBJ1-2, with a tentative D call TRBD1 (6 bases). This CDR3 has 16 residues. Germline V gene lookup returns CDR1 SNHLY and CDR2 FYNNEI. The V end was cut by 5 bases, the J end by 0 bases, with 16 bases between. CDR3 sequence: CASSPRRDTANYGYTF. CDR3 DNA sequence: TGTGCCAGCAGTCCAAGACGGGACACTGCTAACTATGGCTACACCTTC.

The chain has TRBV5-1 and TRBJ2-3, with 13 bases lining up with TRBD2. V dropped 4 bases and J dropped 4; count of bases not matched to a gene: 3. This CDR3 is 15 amino acids long. Per the germline V gene, CDR1 is SGHRS and CDR2 is YFSETQ. CDR3 bases: TGCGCCAGCAGCATACTAGCGGGGGGGGCAGATACGCAGTATTTT. Amino acid sequence: CASSILAGGADTQYF.

The chain employs TRBV2 and TRBJ1-2, with D possibly TRBD1 on 6 matching bases. V was shortened by 5 bases and J by 4 bases, with 8 bases between the two germline ends. The CDR3 has 12 residues. CDR1 is SNHLY, CDR2 FYNNEI, per germline. CDR3 sequence (DNA): TGTGCCAGCAGTCGGGACACCTATGGCTACACCTTC. As protein: CASSRDTYGYTF.

The gene calls are TRBV19 and TRBJ1-4; a possible D gene is TRBD1 (6 bases). V lost 6 bases and J 12 bases, leaving 20 bases between the germline ends. The CDR3 covers 14 residues. Germline CDR1 and CDR2: LNHDA and SQIVND (reference sequence). The CDR3 coding sequence is TGTGCCAGTAGGCCCTCGTCAGGGGTCGTGCAACTGTTTTTT. It encodes CASRPSSGVVQLFF.

V is TRBV5-5 and J is TRBJ1-4; 7 bases match TRBD1. Trimming cost V 4 bases and J 1 base; bases outside gene matches: 10. CDR3 length: 17 amino acids. The germline gives CDR1 SGHKS, CDR2 YYEKEE (reference sequence). The DNA for the CDR3 is TGTGCCAGCAGCCCCGGGAAGGGGGCTTTAACTAATGAAAAACTGTTTTTT. This sequence encodes CASSPGKGALTNEKLFF.

The rearrangement joins TRBV6-1 to TRBJ2-7; 7 bases line up with TRBD1. The length of the CDR3 is 14 residues. J gave up 4 bases and V 6 bases, and 9 bases lay outside the gene matches. CDR1 MNHNS and CDR2 SASEGT come from the germline V gene. The CDR3 sequence: CASSYTQGVYEQYV. CDR3 nucleotides: TGTGCCAGCAGCTACACTCAGGGGGTATACGAGCAGTACGTC.

In its sample, this clone was seen once. This chain uses TRBV12-5 with TRBJ1-1, with 7 bases aligning to TRBD1. CDR3 length equals 15 residues. V lost 0 bases, J lost 4 bases, and 5 bases stayed unmatched. The germline V gene encodes CDR1 LGHNT and CDR2 FRNRAP. The CDR3 region has the DNA TGTGCTAGTGGTTTGGTACAGGGGATGGGCACTGAAGCTTTCTTT. This gives the protein CASGLVQGMGTEAFF.

This chain uses TRBV14 with TRBJ1-4; TRBD1 agrees at 9 bases. The germline V gene has CDR1 SGHDN and CDR2 FVKESK. Germline trimming cut 3 bases from V and 7 bases from J; bases unmatched to any gene: 6. This CDR3 is built from 15 residues. Here the CDR3 DNA reads TGTGCCAGCAGCCAGTACAGGGGGCGCGTTGAAAAACTGTTTTTT. This encodes CASSQYRGRVEKLFF.